These 30 T cell receptor beta chains were sequenced from one sample in a study of blood T cell repertoires in COVID-19. Method: immunoSEQ multiplex PCR; TCRdb's copy keeps in-frame clones and lacks some. Of nearly 40,000 clones in the sample, 85% to 90% were seen once. The material sequenced was peripheral blood. Receptors were obtained from a man aged 45-60 years in a cohort sampled during active COVID-19.

In this sample, this clone turned up once. The gene calls are TRBV6-5 and TRBJ2-2; perhaps TRBD1 as D (7 bases). There are 13 residues in the CDR3. CDR1 and CDR2 from the germline V gene are MNHEY and SVGAGI. Trimming cost V 5 bases and J 5 bases, with 9 bases left between them. The CDR3 region is CASSPGGTGELFF. The CDR3, as DNA: TGTGCCAGCAGTCCAGGGGGGACCGGGGAGCTGTTTTTT.

The rearrangement uses TRBV5-6 and TRBJ1-2, with 7 bases fitting TRBD1. V shed 4 bases, J shed 0 bases, and the junction held 3 bases outside the gene matches. The V gene's germline CDR1 is SGHDT and CDR2 YYEEEE. The CDR3 totals 14 residues. CDR3 sequence: CASSPGTANYGYTF. The DNA for the CDR3 is TGTGCCAGCAGCCCTGGGACAGCTAACTATGGCTACACCTTC.

The chain combines TRBV7-2 with TRBJ1-6; TRBD1 aligns across 10 bases. The CDR3 contains 16 residues. V shed 6 bases, J shed 9 bases, and the junction held 11 bases outside the gene matches. Per the germline V gene, CDR1 is SGHTA and CDR2 is FQGNSA. CDR3 sequence reads: CASSREDRGLGSPLHF. In DNA form, the CDR3 reads TGTGCCAGCAGTCGAGAAGACAGGGGGCTAGGTTCACCCCTCCACTTT.

There are a few counts of this clone. The V and J genes are TRBV13 and TRBJ2-3; D perhaps matches TRBD2 (5 bases). The CDR3 loop spans 15 amino acids. Trimming removed 3 bases from V and 2 bases from J, with 12 bases in between. The V gene's germline CDR1 is PRHDT and CDR2 FYEKMQ (reference sequence). The CDR3 region is CASSFRTSLTDTQYF. DNA of the CDR3: TGTGCCAGCAGCTTCAGGACTTCCCTCACAGATACGCAGTATTTT.

The chain carries TRBV4-1 and TRBJ1-1; the D is unclear. There are 14 residues in the CDR3. Germline V gives CDR1 MGHRA, CDR2 YSYEKL. With 3 bases removed from V and 2 bases from J, the gap between germline ends came to 10 bases. DNA of the CDR3: TGCGCCAGCAGCCAGGCGGGGAGTAACACTGAAGCTTTCTTT. Protein: CASSQAGSNTEAFF.

V usage is TRBV11-2 and J usage is TRBJ1-1; D might be TRBD1 (5 bases). The CDR3 extends over 14 amino acids. Germline CDR1 is SGHAT and CDR2 is FQNNGV. V dropped 3 bases and J dropped 2 bases, with 10 bases sitting between them. In DNA, the CDR3 is TGTGCCAGCAGCTTTATCAGGGATAACACTGAAGCTTTCTTT. Translated: CASSFIRDNTEAFF.

This clone showed up just a few times. V usage is TRBV11-2 and J usage is TRBJ2-7; D ambiguous. There are 15 residues in the CDR3. Trimming stripped 1 base from V and 2 bases from J, with 12 bases between. Germline V lookup: CDR1 SGHAT, CDR2 FQNNGV. The CDR3 sequence is CASSLVIQVAYEQYF. The DNA for the CDR3 is TGTGCCAGCAGCTTAGTTATTCAGGTTGCCTACGAGCAGTACTTC. Full variable domain (outside the CDR3, taken from reference TRBV11-2 and TRBJ2-7): EAGVAQSPRYKIIEKRQSVAFWCNPISGHATLYWYQQILGQGPKLLIQFQNNGVVDDSQLPKDRFSAERLKGVDSTLKIQPAKLEDSAVYLCASSLVIQVAYEQYFGPGTRLTVT.

J is TRBJ2-1 and V is TRBV19; a possible D gene is TRBD1 (5 bases). The CDR3 runs to 15 residues. The V end was cut by 4 bases, the J end by 0 bases, with 10 bases between. Germline V CDR1 and CDR2: LNHDA, SQIVND (reference sequence). This CDR3 is CASSTQGSSYNEQFF. The CDR3 DNA reads as TGTGCCAGTAGTACTCAGGGAAGCTCCTACAATGAGCAGTTCTTC.

A remark on this clone: The junction departs from the called germline gene at one end, perhaps through a read error. The chain is built from TRBV19 and TRBJ1-2; perhaps TRBD1 as D (6 bases). Germline assignment: CDR1 LNHDA and CDR2 SQIVND (reference sequence). CDR3 length: 14 residues. Here the CDR3 DNA reads TGTGCCAGTAGTCACTTCATAGGGGACATAATAATCCCCTTC. It translates to CASSHFIGDIIIPF.

CDR3 nucleotide sequence: TGTGCCTGGAGTGTCGGGGGGAATCAGCCCCAGCATTTT. Its translation: CAWSVGGNQPQHF. V usage is TRBV30 and J usage is TRBJ1-5; weak D call: TRBD1 (5 bases). Germline V lookup: CDR1 GTSNPN, CDR2 SVGIG (reference sequence). V was clipped by 0 bases and J by 4 bases, with 7 bases between them. The CDR3 sequence is 13 residues long.

The chain uses TRBV25-1 and TRBJ2-2, with D possibly being TRBD1 (6 bases). Germline CDR1 is MGHDK and CDR2 is SYGVNS. CDR3 size: 14 residues. The ends were cut back, 4 bases at V and 5 bases at J, with 11 bases in the middle. The CDR3 DNA reads as TGTGCCAGCAGTGCACACAGGGTTACCGGGGAGCTGTTTTTT. It translates to CASSAHRVTGELFF.

The V call is TRBV12-5, the J call TRBJ2-3; TRBD2 aligns across 8 bases. V lost 4 bases, J lost 0 bases, and 6 bases stayed unmatched. This CDR3 contains 16 residues. Germline values: CDR1 LGHNT, CDR2 FRNRAP. The CDR3 loop is CASGSSSGGSTDTQYF. The CDR3, as DNA: TGTGCTAGTGGTTCCTCGAGCGGGGGAAGCACAGATACGCAGTATTTT.

V is TRBV24-1 and J is TRBJ2-3; 8 bases line up with TRBD2. From germline, CDR1 is KGHDR and CDR2 SFDVKD. The junction had 9 bases not matched to a gene; V was cut back by 5 bases and J by 0 bases. The CDR3 covers 17 residues. For the CDR3, the DNA is TGTGCCACCAGTGGCCCCCGTAGCGGGACAAGCACAGATACGCAGTATTTT. Translated: CATSGPRSGTSTDTQYF.

J is TRBJ2-5 and V is TRBV27, with 11 bases that match TRBD2. V was clipped by 4 bases and J by 2 bases; unmatched bases: 3. CDR3 length: 15 residues. From germline, CDR1 is MNHEY and CDR2 SMNVEV (reference sequence). The CDR3 coding sequence is TGTGCCAGCAGTTATTTAGCGGGAGGGCAAGAGACCCAGTACTTC. This sequence encodes CASSYLAGGQETQYF.

The CDR3 here is CASSLTSAGAYNEQFF. CDR3 coding DNA: TGTGCCAGCAGTTTAACTTCCGCGGGTGCTTACAATGAGCAGTTCTTC. The gene calls are TRBV27 and TRBJ2-1, with a tentative D call TRBD2 (5 bases). V lost 2 bases to trimming and J lost 4 bases, with 15 bases between them. This CDR3 has 16 amino acids. CDR1 MNHEY and CDR2 SMNVEV come from the germline V gene (reference sequence).

V usage is TRBV24-1 and J usage is TRBJ2-1, with 11 bases lining up with TRBD2. Germline CDR1 reads KGHDR; CDR2 reads SFDVKD. The CDR3 has 12 residues. J gave up 9 bases and V 7 bases, and 1 base lay outside the gene matches. CDR3 region: CATSLAGGEQFF. For the CDR3, the DNA is TGTGCCACCAGCCTAGCGGGGGGTGAGCAGTTCTTC.

The rearrangement uses TRBV28 and TRBJ1-6; TRBD1 is a possible D gene (5 bases). Germline V gives CDR1 MDHEN, CDR2 SYDVKM. With 1 base removed from V and 6 bases from J, the gap between germline ends came to 10 bases. The CDR3 runs 15 residues. CDR3 DNA: TGTGCCAGCAGTTTATCTCGGGGGGTTAATTCACCCCTCCACTTT. Its protein is CASSLSRGVNSPLHF. The variable domain in full, with the rest retrieved from reference TRBV28 and TRBJ1-6, is DVKVTQSSRYLVKRTGEKVFLECVQDMDHENMFWYRQDPGLGLRLIYFSYDVKMKEKGDIPEGYSVSREKKERFSLILESASTNQTSMYLCASSLSRGVNSPLHFGNGTRLTVT.

This chain links TRBV5-4 with TRBJ1-1; D gene unclear. Trimming cost V 0 bases and J 4 bases, with 16 bases left between them. CDR1 and CDR2 (germline): SGHNT, YYREEE (reference sequence). The CDR3 totals 16 residues. CDR3 protein: CASSLGRTSRGTEAFF. CDR3 DNA: TGTGCCAGCAGCTTGGGGCGGACTTCGCGGGGCACTGAAGCTTTCTTT.

V usage is TRBV7-9 and J usage is TRBJ2-5; 7 nucleotides agree with TRBD2. With 1 base clipped from V and 5 bases from J, the junction kept 7 bases outside the gene matches. From germline, CDR1 is SEHNR and CDR2 FQNEAQ (reference sequence). This CDR3 region has 15 residues. This CDR3 reads CASSLGPSGEETQYF. CDR3 coding DNA: TGTGCCAGCAGCTTAGGCCCCAGCGGGGAGGAGACCCAGTACTTC. Drawing the rest from reference TRBV7-9 and TRBJ2-5, the complete variable domain is DTGVSQNPRHKITKRGQNVTFRCDPISEHNRLYWYRQTLGQGPEFLTYFQNEAQLEKSRLLSDRFSAERPKGSFSTLEIQRTEQGDSAMYLCASSLGPSGEETQYFGPGTRLLVL.

This sequence joins TRBV5-4 and TRBJ2-5; 7 bases are a match to TRBD2. Trimming at V came to 2 bases and at J to 3 bases, leaving 1 base not matched to a gene. Germline values: CDR1 SGHNT, CDR2 YYREEE (reference sequence). This CDR3 has 13 amino acids. In DNA, the CDR3 is TGTGCCAGCAGCTTTGGGAGGGAAGAGACCCAGTACTTC. Amino acids: CASSFGREETQYF.

This clone appeared once. This chain joins TRBV14 and TRBJ2-7; no reliable D call. The CDR3 is 16 residues long. CDR1 and CDR2 from the germline V gene are SGHDN and FVKESK. Trimming removed 4 bases at V and 0 bases at J, with 16 bases between. The CDR3 coding sequence is TGTGCCAGCAGCCCTTATCTCTCTACGAGCTCCTACGAGCAGTACTTC. Protein product: CASSPYLSTSSYEQYF.

The rearrangement joins TRBV29-1 to TRBJ2-1; 10 nucleotides line up with TRBD2. This CDR3 has 15 amino acids. V lost 7 bases, J lost 0 bases, and 6 bases stayed unmatched. CDR1 is SQVTM and CDR2 is ANQGSEA in the germline V gene. The CDR3 nucleotides are TGCAGCGCCCGACTAGCGGGCCTCTCCTACAATGAGCAGTTCTTC. It encodes CSARLAGLSYNEQFF.

The chain couples TRBV24-1 to TRBJ2-3; 7 nucleotides match TRBD2. Germline CDR1 KGHDR, CDR2 SFDVKD. The CDR3 length is 15 residues. J lost 2 bases, V lost 7 bases, and 8 bases had no gene match. The CDR3 here is CATRGTIPHTDTQYF. The CDR3 DNA follows: TGTGCCACCAGGGGGACTATCCCACACACAGATACGCAGTATTTT.

The CDR3 loop is CASSQTGAIGYTF. Here the CDR3 DNA reads TGCGCCAGCAGCCAGACAGGGGCTATTGGCTACACCTTC. The chain combines TRBV4-1 with TRBJ1-2; TRBD1 matches at 8 bases. Germline CDR1 is MGHRA and CDR2 is YSYEKL. V was pared by 3 bases and J by 7 bases, with 4 bases of the junction left unmatched. This CDR3 spans 13 amino acids.

The chain recombines TRBV3-1 (or the pseudogene TRBV3-2) with TRBJ2-1; no firm D call. Trimming left V 3 bases short and J 8 bases short, with 11 bases between. Germline CDR1 is LGHDT and CDR2 is YNNKEL (reference sequence). The CDR3 loop spans 13 amino acids. The CDR3 coding sequence is TGTGCCAGCAGCCACGGGTCTAGTGATGAGCAGTTCTTC. Amino acids: CASSHGSSDEQFF.

DNA for the CDR3: TGTGCCAGCAGTTTGAGGTGGACAGGTCTACCTAGCAATCAGCCCCAGCATTTT. Its protein product is CASSLRWTGLPSNQPQHF. The chain joins TRBV27 to TRBJ1-5, with 7 bases lining up with TRBD1. The germline V gene has CDR1 MNHEY and CDR2 SMNVEV (reference sequence). CDR3 length: 18 residues. The trim removed 3 bases at V and 0 bases at J, leaving 11 bases unmatched.

The chain has TRBV24-1 and TRBJ1-5; D is perhaps TRBD1 (5 bases). CDR1 and CDR2 from the germline V gene are KGHDR and SFDVKD. The germline V and J ends were trimmed by 6 bases and 0 bases, with 11 bases remaining between them. The CDR3 contains 15 residues. The CDR3 sequence is CATSSTADSNQPQHF. The CDR3, as DNA: TGTGCCACCAGTTCGACAGCCGATAGCAATCAGCCCCAGCATTTT.

The chain couples TRBV24-1 to TRBJ2-1; 10 bases match TRBD1. The CDR3 extends over 14 amino acids. Trimming removed 5 bases from V and 7 bases from J; junction bases left unmatched: 4. Germline V lookup: CDR1 KGHDR, CDR2 SFDVKD. CDR3 loop: CATSGQGAGNEQFF. The CDR3 bases are TGTGCCACCAGTGGACAGGGGGCTGGGAATGAGCAGTTCTTC.

The chain carries TRBV9 and TRBJ1-4; 10 positions agree with TRBD1. This CDR3 spans 15 amino acids. After removal of 3 bases from V and 8 bases from J, the junction contained 7 bases not matched to a gene. Germline CDR1 reads SGDLS; CDR2 reads YYNGEE. The DNA for the CDR3 is TGTGCCAGCAGCGACTCCGGGACAGGGGCCGAAAAACTGTTTTTT. It yields the protein CASSDSGTGAEKLFF.

This clone was picked up a small number of times. The chain links TRBV11-3 to TRBJ2-7; tentatively, D is TRBD2 (6 bases). Germline V lookup: CDR1 SGHNT, CDR2 YENEEA. The germline V and J ends were trimmed by 5 bases and 3 bases, with 14 bases remaining between them. This CDR3 spans 14 amino acids. The chain's CDR3 is CASSPWDSDYEQYF. DNA of the CDR3: TGTGCCAGCAGCCCTTGGGACTCTGACTACGAGCAGTACTTC. The full variable domain, in which reference TRBV11-3 and TRBJ2-7 provide the parts outside the CDR3, is EAGVVQSPRYKIIEKKQPVAFWCNPISGHNTLYWYLQNLGQGPELLIRYENEEAVDDSQLPKDRFSAERLKGVDSTLKIQPAELGDSAVYLCASSPWDSDYEQYFGPGTRLTVT.